This T cell receptor (beta chain) was sequenced in a study of OX40 agonist ivuxolimab in advanced cancers. The wider study: Patients with hepatocellular carcinoma, melanoma, renal cell or head and neck cancer made up the dose-escalation patients.

Exclusion applied to patients with autoimmune disease history or systemic immunosuppression. Broader study findings: On average, a greater number of expanded clones characterised CD8+ T cells relative to CD4+. Partial responders dosed at 0.1-3.0 mg/kg displayed clonal expansion ranking among the lowest.

A note on this clone: The antigen remains undetermined.

Using immunoSEQ multiplex PCR, the repertoire was profiled, and TCRdb retains in-frame clones only, with some absent. In the table there are about 82,000 clones, 85% to 90% of which are singletons. This sample comprised CD4+ or CD8+ T cells sorted from blood, obtained in a trial of the OX40 agonist ivuxolimab. The receptor's source is an adult with an advanced solid tumor such as melanoma, head and neck, liver or kidney cancer.

The CDR3 nucleotides read TGTGCCAGCAGTCCCCCCCGAGCGGGAAGGAACACCGGGGAGCTGTTTTTT. Amino acid sequence: CASSPPRAGRNTGELFF. The chain links TRBV28 to TRBJ2-2; TRBD2 matches at 7 bases. Germline V gene data show CDR1 as MDHEN and CDR2 as SYDVKM. The CDR3 is made up of 17 amino acids. V shed 5 bases and J 1 base; nucleotides not matched to a gene: 10.